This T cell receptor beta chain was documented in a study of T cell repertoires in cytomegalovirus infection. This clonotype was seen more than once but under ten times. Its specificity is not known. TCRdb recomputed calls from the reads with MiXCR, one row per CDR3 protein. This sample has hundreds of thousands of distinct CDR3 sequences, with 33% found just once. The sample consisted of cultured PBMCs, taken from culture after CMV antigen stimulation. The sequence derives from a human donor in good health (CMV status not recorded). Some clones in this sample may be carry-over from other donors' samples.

CDR3 sequence: CASSPGRQFTDTQYF. Written as DNA, the CDR3 is TGTGCCAGCAGCCCCGGACGGCAATTTACAGATACGCAGTATTTT. The chain carries TRBV7-2 and TRBJ2-3; D ambiguous. Between the trimmed V and J ends, which lost 5 bases and 3 bases, there was a span of 15 bases. Per the germline V gene, CDR1 is SGHTA and CDR2 is FQGNSA. This CDR3 has 15 amino acids. Complete variable domain (other parts from reference TRBV7-2 and TRBJ2-3): GAGVSQSPSNKVTEKGKDVELRCDPISGHTALYWYRQSLGQGLEFLIYFQGNSAPDKSGLPSDRFSAERTGGSVSTLTIQRTQQEDSAVYLCASSPGRQFTDTQYFGPGTRLTVL.